This T cell receptor (beta chain) was observed in a study of T-cell memory formation after mild COVID-19. TCRalpha and TCRbeta libraries used 5'RACE with constant-segment primers and UMIs. TCRdb passed the 5' RACE reads through MiXCR, listing each CDR3 protein once. The table records hundreds of thousands of distinct CDR3 sequences, 15% to 20% of them present only once. Germline V lookup: CDR1 SGHRS, CDR2 YFSETQ. CDR3 length: 14 residues. The trim removed 5 bases at V and 5 bases at J, leaving 8 bases unmatched. Notes on the study in general: Clones which contracted sat mainly in CM and EM if CD4+, and in EMRA if CD8+. Clones shrinking between day 15 and 85 showed a balanced CD4/CD8 split, and those that grew later tilted toward CD4+.

This clonotype was found many times. The antigen is not known. This chain uses TRBV5-1 with TRBJ1-2, with 8 positions matching TRBD1. The TCR comes from a man younger than 35 who had mild COVID-19 (a few samples of this study predate the infection). Cell type and time point are not known. Sequencing input: PBMCs or a T cell subset sorted from them (not recorded which). This CDR3 is CASRTDRVRYGYTF. In DNA form, the CDR3 reads TGCGCCAGCAGAACGGACAGGGTGAGGTATGGCTACACCTTC.